This entry describes one T cell receptor (beta chain). Its target is not known. The CDR3 covers 17 residues. V was trimmed by 0 bases and J by 5 bases, leaving 19 bases between them. Germline CDR1 is LGHNA and CDR2 is YNFKEQ. TCRdb keeps only in-frame clones here, not all; method: immunoSEQ multiplex PCR. The data show 25,000 to 30,000 clones, about 83% seen once. This entry comes from a study of OX40 agonist ivuxolimab in advanced cancers. Study details: Partial responses were observed in three patients, of whom one had hepatocellular carcinoma and two had cutaneous melanoma. Study-wide findings and caveats: CD4+ and CD8+ blood T cells expanded clonally by week 6 at 0.1 to 3.0 mg/kg.

The chain employs TRBV4-2 and TRBJ1-2; no clear D. The origin of this receptor is an adult with an advanced solid tumor such as melanoma, head and neck, liver or kidney cancer. This specimen consisted of CD4+ or CD8+ T cells sorted from blood, obtained in a trial of the OX40 agonist ivuxolimab. The CDR3 here is CASSQETSAQGAYGYTF. Here the CDR3 DNA reads TGTGCCAGCAGCCAAGAAACCTCAGCTCAAGGAGCGTATGGCTACACCTTC.